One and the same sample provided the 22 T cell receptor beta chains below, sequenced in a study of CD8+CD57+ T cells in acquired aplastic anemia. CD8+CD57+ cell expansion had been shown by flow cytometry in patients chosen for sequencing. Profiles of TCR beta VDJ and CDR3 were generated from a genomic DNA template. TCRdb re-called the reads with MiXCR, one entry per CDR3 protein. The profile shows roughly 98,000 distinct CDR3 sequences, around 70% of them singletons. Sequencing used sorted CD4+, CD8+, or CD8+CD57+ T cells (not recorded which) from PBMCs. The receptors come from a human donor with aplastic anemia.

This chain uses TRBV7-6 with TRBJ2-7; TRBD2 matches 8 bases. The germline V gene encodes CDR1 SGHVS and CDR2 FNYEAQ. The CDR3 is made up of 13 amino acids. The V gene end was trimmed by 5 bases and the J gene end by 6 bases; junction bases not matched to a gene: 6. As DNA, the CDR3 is TGTGCCAGCAGCCCCGGACTAGCTGTCGAGCAGTACTTC. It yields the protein CASSPGLAVEQYF.

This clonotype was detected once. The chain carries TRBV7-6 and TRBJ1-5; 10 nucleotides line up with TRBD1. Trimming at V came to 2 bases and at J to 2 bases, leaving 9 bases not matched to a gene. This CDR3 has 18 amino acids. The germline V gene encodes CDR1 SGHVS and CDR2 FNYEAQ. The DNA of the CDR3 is TGTGCCAGCAGCTTAAGGACAGGGGGGTTAAGCGGCAATCAGCCCCAGCATTTT. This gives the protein CASSLRTGGLSGNQPQHF.

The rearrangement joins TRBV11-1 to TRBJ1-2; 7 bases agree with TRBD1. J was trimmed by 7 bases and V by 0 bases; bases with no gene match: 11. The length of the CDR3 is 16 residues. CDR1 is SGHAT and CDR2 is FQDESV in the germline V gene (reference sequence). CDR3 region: CASSLALGQGGSGYTF. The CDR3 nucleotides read TGTGCCAGCAGCTTAGCGCTGGGCCAGGGGGGCTCTGGCTACACCTTC.

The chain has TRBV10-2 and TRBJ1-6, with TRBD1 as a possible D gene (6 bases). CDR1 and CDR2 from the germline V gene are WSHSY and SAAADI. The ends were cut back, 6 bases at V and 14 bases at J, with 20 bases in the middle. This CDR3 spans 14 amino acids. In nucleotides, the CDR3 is TGCGCCAGCAGCCCGAGACAGGCAATTCTTTCCCTCCACTTT. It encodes CASSPRQAILSLHF.

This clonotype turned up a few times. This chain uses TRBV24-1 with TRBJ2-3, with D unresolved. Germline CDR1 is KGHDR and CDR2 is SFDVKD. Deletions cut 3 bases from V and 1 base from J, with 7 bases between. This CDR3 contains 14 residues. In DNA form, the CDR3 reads TGTGCCACCAGTGATGCCGTCGGCACAGATACGCAGTATTTT. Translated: CATSDAVGTDTQYF.

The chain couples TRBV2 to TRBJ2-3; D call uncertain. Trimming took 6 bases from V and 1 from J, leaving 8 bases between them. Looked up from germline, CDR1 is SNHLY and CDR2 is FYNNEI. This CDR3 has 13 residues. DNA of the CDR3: TGTGCCAGCAGGGTGGAAGGCACAGATACGCAGTATTTT. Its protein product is CASRVEGTDTQYF.

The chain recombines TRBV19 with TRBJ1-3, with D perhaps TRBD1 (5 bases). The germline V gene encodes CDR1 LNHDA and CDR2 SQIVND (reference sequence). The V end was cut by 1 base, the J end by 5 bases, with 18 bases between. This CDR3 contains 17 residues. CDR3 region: CASSIVGQSGPRNTIYF. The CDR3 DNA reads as TGTGCCAGTAGTATAGTGGGCCAATCGGGGCCTCGAAACACCATATATTTT.

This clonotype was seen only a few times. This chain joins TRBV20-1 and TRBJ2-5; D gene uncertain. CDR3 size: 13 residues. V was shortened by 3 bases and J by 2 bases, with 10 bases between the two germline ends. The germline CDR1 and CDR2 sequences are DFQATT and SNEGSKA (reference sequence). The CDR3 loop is CSARSRRQETQYF. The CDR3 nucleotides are TGCAGTGCTAGGTCCAGGAGACAAGAGACCCAGTACTTC.

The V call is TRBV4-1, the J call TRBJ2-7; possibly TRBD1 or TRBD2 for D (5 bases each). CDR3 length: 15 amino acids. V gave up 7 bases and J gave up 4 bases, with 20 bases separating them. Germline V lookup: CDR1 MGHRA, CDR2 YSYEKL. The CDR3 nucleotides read TGCGCCAGCACCCTACGCCGGGGCGGGTCTTACGAGCAGTACTTC. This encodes CASTLRRGGSYEQYF.

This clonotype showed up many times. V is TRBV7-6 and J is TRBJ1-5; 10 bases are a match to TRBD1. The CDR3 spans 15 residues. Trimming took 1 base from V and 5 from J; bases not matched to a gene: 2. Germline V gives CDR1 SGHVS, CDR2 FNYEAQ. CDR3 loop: CASSLGGQGYQPQHF. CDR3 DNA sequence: TGTGCCAGCAGCTTAGGGGGACAGGGGTATCAGCCCCAGCATTTT.

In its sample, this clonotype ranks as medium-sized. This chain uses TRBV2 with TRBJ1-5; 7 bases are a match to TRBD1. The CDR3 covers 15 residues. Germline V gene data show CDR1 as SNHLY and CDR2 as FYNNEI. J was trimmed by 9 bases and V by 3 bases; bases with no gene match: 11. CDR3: CASSDEDRDLSPQHF. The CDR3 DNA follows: TGTGCCAGCAGTGACGAAGACAGGGATCTGTCGCCCCAGCATTTT.

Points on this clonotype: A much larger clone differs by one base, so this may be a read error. The CDR3 nucleotides read TGCGCCAGCAGCCAAGGTGCTAGCGGGAGGACAGATACGCCGTATTTT. This gives the protein CASSQGASGRTDTPYF. V is TRBV4-1 and J is TRBJ2-3; 11 nucleotides agree with TRBD2. The germline gives CDR1 MGHRA, CDR2 YSYEKL. The CDR3 loop spans 16 amino acids.

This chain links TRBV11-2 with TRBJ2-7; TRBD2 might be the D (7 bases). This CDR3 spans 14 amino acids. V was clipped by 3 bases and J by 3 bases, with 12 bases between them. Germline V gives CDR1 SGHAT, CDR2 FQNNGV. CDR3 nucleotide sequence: TGTGCCAGCAGCTTGGGGGGGCGAGGCTACGAGCAGTACTTC. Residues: CASSLGGRGYEQYF.

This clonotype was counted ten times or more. CDR3 sequence: CSARALTALQETQYF. The CDR3 region has the DNA TGCAGTGCTAGAGCGTTGACAGCACTCCAAGAGACCCAGTACTTC. The J gene is TRBJ2-5, the V gene TRBV20-1, with a weak D call TRBD1 (5 bases). This CDR3 contains 15 residues. Trimming left V 1 base short and J 1 base short, with 13 bases between. Germline V gives CDR1 DFQATT, CDR2 SNEGSKA (reference sequence).

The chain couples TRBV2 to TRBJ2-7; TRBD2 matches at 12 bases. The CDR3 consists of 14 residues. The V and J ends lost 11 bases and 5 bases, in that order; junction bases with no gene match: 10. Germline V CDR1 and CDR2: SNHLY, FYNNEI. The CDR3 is CAHGRGLAGDEQYF. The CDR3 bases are TGTGCCCATGGACGGGGACTAGCGGGTGACGAGCAGTACTTC. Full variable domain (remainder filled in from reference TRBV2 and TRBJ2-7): EPEVTQTPSHQVTQMGQEVILRCVPISNHLYFYWYRQILGQKVEFLVSFYNNEISEKSEIFDDQFSVERPDGSNFTLKIRSTKLEDSAMYFCAHGRGLAGDEQYFGPGTRLTVT.

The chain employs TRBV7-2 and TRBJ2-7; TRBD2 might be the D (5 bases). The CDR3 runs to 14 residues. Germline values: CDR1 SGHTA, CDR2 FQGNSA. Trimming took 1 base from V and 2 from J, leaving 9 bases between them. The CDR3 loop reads CASSLGPGTYEQYF. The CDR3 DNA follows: TGTGCCAGCAGCTTAGGACCGGGGACCTACGAGCAGTACTTC.

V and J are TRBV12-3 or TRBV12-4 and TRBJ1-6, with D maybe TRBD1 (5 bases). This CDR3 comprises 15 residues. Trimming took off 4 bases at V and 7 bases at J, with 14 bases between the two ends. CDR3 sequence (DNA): TGTGCCAGCAGTTGGGATGGGGCCACAAATTCACCCCTCCACTTT. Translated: CASSWDGATNSPLHF.

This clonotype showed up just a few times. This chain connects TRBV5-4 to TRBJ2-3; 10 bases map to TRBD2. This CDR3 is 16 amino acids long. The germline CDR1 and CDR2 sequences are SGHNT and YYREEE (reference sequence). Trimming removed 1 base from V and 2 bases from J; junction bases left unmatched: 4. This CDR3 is CASSLILAGPTDTQYF. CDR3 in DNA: TGTGCCAGCAGCTTGATACTAGCGGGACCCACAGATACGCAGTATTTT.

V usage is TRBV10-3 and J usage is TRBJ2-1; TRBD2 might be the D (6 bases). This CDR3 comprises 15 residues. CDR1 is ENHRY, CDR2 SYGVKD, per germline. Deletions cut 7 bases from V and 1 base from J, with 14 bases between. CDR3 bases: TGTGCCATCACACGCCTTAGCGGATCCTACAATGAGCAGTTCTTC. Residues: CAITRLSGSYNEQFF.

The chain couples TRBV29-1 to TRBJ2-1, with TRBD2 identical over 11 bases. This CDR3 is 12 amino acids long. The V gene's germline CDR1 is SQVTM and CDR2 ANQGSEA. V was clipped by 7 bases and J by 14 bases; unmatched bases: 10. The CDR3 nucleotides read TGCAGCGGAATACTAGCGGGGGCCATAGAGTTCTTC. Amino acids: CSGILAGAIEFF.

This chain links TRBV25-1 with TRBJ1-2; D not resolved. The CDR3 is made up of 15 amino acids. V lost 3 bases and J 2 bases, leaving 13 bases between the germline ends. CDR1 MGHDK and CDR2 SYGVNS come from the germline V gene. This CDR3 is CASSDPWTENYGYTF. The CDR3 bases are TGTGCCAGCAGTGACCCCTGGACCGAGAACTATGGCTACACCTTC.

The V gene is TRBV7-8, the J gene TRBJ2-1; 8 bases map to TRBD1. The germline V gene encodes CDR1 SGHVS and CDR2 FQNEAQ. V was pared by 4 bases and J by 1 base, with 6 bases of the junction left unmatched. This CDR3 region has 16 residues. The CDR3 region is CASSSWGQASYNEQFF. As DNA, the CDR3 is TGTGCCAGCAGCTCGTGGGGACAGGCATCCTACAATGAGCAGTTCTTC.